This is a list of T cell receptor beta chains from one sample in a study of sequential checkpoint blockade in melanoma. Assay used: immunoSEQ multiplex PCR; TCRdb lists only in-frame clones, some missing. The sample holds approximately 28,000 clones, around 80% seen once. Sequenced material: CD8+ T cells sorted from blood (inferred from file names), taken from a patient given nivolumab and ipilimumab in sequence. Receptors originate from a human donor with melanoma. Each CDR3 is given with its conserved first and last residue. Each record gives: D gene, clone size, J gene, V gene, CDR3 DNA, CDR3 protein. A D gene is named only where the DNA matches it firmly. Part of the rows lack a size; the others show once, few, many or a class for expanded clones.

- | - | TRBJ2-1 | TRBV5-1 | TGCGCCAGCCACTCATACAATGAGCAGTTCTTC | CASHSYNEQFF
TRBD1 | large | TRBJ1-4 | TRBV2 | TGTGCCAGCAAAAAACCTGAGGACAGGGCCGAAAAACTGTTTTTT | CASKKPEDRAEKLFF
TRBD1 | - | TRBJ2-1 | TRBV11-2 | TGTGCCAGCAGCTTAGATGGACAGGACCTCACCAAGAACAATGAGCAGTTCTTC | CASSLDGQDLTKNNEQFF
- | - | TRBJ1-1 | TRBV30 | TGTGCCTGGAGGGGACTTCACGTCAACACTGAAGCTTTCTTT | CAWRGLHVNTEAFF
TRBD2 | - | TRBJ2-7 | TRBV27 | TGTGCCAGCAGTTTAGGCGGGAGAACCTACGAGCAGTACTTC | CASSLGGRTYEQYF
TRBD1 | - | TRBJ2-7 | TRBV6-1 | TGTGCCAGCAGTGAAGCTTTACCGGGACAGGGGACCTACGAGCAGTACTTC | CASSEALPGQGTYEQYF
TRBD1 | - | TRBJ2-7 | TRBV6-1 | TGTGCCAGCAGTTCCGGACAGGGGTCAGGCGACGAGCAGTACTTC | CASSSGQGSGDEQYF
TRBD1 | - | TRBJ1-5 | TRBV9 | TGTGCCAGCAGCGTAGTACAGGGGGTTAATCAGCCCCAGCATTTT | CASSVVQGVNQPQHF
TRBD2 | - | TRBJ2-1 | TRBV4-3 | TGCGCCAGCAGCCAAGATAGTCCCGGGGGGGCCCCTGAGCAGTTCTTC | CASSQDSPGGAPEQFF
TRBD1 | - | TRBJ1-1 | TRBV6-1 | TGTGCCAGCAGTCCGCTCAGGGGGGAGGACACTGAAGCTTTCTTT | CASSPLRGEDTEAFF
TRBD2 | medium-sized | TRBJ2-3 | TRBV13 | TGTGCCAGCAGCCCCTATAGCGGGGTCACAGATACGCAGTATTTT | CASSPYSGVTDTQYF